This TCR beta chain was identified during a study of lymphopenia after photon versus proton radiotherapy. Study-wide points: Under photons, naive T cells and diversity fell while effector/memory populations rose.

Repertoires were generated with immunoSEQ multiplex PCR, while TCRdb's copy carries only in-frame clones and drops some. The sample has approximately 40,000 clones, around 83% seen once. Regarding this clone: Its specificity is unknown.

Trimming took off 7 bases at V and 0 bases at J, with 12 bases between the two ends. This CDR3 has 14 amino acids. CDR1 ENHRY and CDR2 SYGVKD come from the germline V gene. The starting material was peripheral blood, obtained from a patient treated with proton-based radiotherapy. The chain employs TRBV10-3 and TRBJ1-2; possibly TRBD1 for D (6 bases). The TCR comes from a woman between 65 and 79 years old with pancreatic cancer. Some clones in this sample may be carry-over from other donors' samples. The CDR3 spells CAITGGLANYGYTF. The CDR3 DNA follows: TGTGCCATCACCGGGGGCCTCGCTAACTATGGCTACACCTTC.